Detailed here is one T cell receptor beta chain. The repertoire was sequenced with immunoSEQ multiplex PCR; TCRdb's copy has only in-frame clones and lacks some. Here the sample spans around 19,000 clones, under 90% being singletons. Looked up from germline, CDR1 is MRHNA and CDR2 is SNTAGT. Germline trimming cut 4 bases from V and 5 bases from J; bases unmatched to any gene: 6. CDR3 length equals 16 residues. The data belong to a study of T cell changes during pregnancy in multiple sclerosis. The receptor comes from a female donor with multiple sclerosis, enrolled in a pregnancy study. The chain links TRBV6-4 to TRBJ2-1, with 12 bases aligning to TRBD2. The sample was CD8+ T cells from peripheral blood mononuclear cells, taken after pregnancy. The CDR3 sequence: CASSVASGGANNEQFF. CDR3 in DNA: TGTGCCAGCAGTGTTGCTAGCGGGGGGGCTAACAATGAGCAGTTCTTC.